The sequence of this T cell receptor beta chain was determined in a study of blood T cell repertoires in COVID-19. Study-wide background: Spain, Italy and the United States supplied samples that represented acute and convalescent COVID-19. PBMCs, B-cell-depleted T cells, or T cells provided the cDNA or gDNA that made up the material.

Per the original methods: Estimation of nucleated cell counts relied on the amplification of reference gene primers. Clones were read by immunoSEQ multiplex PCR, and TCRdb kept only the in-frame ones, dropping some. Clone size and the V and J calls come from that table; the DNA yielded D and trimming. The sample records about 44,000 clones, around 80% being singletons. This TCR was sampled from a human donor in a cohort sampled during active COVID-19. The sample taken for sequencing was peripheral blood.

The CDR3 reads CASLASGANVLTF. In DNA form, the CDR3 reads TGTGCCAGCCTGGCCTCTGGGGCCAACGTCCTGACTTTC. V gene TRBV25-1 combines with J gene TRBJ2-6; D is unclear. The CDR3 has 13 amino acids. From germline, CDR1 is MGHDK and CDR2 SYGVNS. Trimming took 8 bases from V and 0 from J, leaving 5 bases between them.